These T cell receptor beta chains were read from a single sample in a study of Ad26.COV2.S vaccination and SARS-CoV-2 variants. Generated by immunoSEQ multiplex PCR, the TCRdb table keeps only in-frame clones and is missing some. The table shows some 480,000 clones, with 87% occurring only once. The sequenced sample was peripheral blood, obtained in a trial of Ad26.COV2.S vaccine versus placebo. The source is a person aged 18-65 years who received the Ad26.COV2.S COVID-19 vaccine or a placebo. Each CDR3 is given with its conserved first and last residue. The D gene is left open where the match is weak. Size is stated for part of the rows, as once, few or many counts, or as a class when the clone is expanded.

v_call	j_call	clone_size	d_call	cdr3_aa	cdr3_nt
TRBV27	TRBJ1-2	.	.	CASSGTGQGGYTF	TGTGCCAGCAGTGGAACAGGGCAGGGTGGCTACACCTTC
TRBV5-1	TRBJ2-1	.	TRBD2	CASSKGATSGSSYDEQFF	TGCGCCAGCAGCAAGGGGGCCACTAGCGGGAGTAGCTATGATGAGCAGTTCTTC
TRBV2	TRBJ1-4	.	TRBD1	CASSHKPGQGARATNEKLFF	TGTGCCAGCAGTCATAAACCGGGACAGGGGGCTAGGGCAACTAATGAAAAACTGTTTTTT
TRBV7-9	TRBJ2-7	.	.	CASSLGVEQYF	TGTGCCAGCAGCTTAGGGGTCGAGCAGTACTTC
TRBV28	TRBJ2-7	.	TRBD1	CASSTPGQGVYEQYF	TGTGCCAGCAGTACCCCAGGGCAGGGGGTCTACGAGCAGTACTTC
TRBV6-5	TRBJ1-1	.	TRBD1	CASGTGLVFF	TGTGCCAGCGGGACAGGACTTGTTTTCTTT
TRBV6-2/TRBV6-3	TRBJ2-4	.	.	CASSYWENIQYF	TGTGCCAGCAGTTATTGGGAAAACATTCAGTACTTC
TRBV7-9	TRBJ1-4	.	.	CASSLNRGGNEKLFF	TGTGCCAGCAGCTTAAATCGGGGAGGCAATGAAAAACTGTTTTTT
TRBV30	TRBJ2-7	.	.	CAWSVTAGAFGEQYF	TGTGCCTGGAGTGTAACGGCCGGGGCTTTCGGCGAGCAGTACTTC
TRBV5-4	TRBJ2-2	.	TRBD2	CASSLELAGGNTGELFF	TGTGCCAGCAGCTTGGAACTAGCGGGAGGGAACACCGGGGAGCTGTTTTTT
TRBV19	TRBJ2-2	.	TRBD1	CASSTTGTGGGNTGELFF	TGTGCCAGTAGTACAACCGGGACAGGGGGCGGGAACACCGGGGAGCTGTTTTTT
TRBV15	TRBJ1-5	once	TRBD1	CATSTLRQGGNQPQHF	TGTGCCACCAGCACCCTCCGACAGGGGGGCAATCAGCCCCAGCATTTT
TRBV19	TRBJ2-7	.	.	CASSIWGTDEQYF	TGTGCCAGTTCAATATGGGGTACTGACGAGCAGTACTTC
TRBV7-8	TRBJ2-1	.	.	CASSLSRQGGGEQFF	TGTGCCAGCAGCTTATCTCGTCAGGGCGGCGGTGAGCAGTTCTTC
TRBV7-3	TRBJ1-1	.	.	CANSTTRGTEAFF	TGTGCCAACAGCACTACCCGGGGAACTGAAGCTTTCTTT
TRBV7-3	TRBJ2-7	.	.	CASKRTRTSYEQYF	TGTGCCAGCAAAAGGACACGTACCTCCTACGAGCAGTACTTC
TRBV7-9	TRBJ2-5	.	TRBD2	CASSLEWGSGSRETQYF	TGTGCCAGCAGCTTAGAGTGGGGTAGCGGGAGCCGAGAGACCCAGTACTTC
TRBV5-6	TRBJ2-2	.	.	CASSSAKGRRGTGELFF	TGTGCCAGCAGCTCTGCAAAGGGTCGCAGGGGCACCGGGGAGCTGTTTTTT
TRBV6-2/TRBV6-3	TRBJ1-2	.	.	CASSLTTRDYGYTF	TGTGCCAGCAGCCTAACGACAAGGGACTATGGCTACACCTTC
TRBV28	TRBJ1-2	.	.	CASSSRTVLLYGYTF	TGTGCCAGCAGTTCAAGGACAGTCCTACTCTATGGCTACACCTTC
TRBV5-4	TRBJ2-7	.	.	CASSPRGVYEQYF	TGTGCCAGCAGCCCGAGAGGTGTTTACGAGCAGTACTTC
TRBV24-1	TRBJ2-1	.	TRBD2	CATSAWTSGDNEQFF	TGTGCCACCAGTGCATGGACTAGCGGCGACAATGAGCAGTTCTTC
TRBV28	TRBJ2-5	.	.	CASNLLRGGHQETQYF	TGTGCCAGCAACCTCCTGAGGGGGGGACATCAAGAGACCCAGTACTTC
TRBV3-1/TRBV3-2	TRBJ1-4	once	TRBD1	CAASDREVIMTNEKLFF	TGTGCAGCCTCCGACAGGGAGGTTATAATGACTAATGAAAAACTGTTTTTT
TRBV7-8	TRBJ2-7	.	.	CASSASGAVEQYF	TGTGCCAGCAGCGCCTCGGGGGCGGTCGAGCAGTACTTC
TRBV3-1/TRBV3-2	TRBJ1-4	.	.	CASSSRRGGGKLFF	TGTGCCAGCAGCTCCCGCAGGGGCGGTGGAAAACTGTTTTTT
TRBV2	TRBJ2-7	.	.	CASGEDSHSYEQYF	TGTGCCAGCGGGGAAGACAGTCATTCCTACGAGCAGTACTTC
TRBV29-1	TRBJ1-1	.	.	CSVVGWGGTEAFF	TGCAGCGTTGTCGGTTGGGGTGGGACTGAAGCTTTCTTT
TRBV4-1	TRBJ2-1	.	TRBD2	CASTRAGTHSYNEQFF	TGCGCCAGCACCCGAGCGGGGACTCACTCCTACAATGAGCAGTTCTTC
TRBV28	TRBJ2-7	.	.	CASSPPGLTYEQYF	TGTGCCAGCAGCCCCCCCGGGCTTACCTACGAGCAGTACTTC
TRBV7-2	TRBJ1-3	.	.	CASSLARGPGAGNTIYF	TGTGCCAGCAGCTTAGCCCGGGGCCCCGGGGCTGGAAACACCATATATTTT
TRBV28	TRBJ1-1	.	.	CAALRGAEAFF	TGTGCCGCCCTTCGGGGCGCTGAAGCTTTCTTT
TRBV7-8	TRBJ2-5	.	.	CASSSSGGTQETQYF	TGTGCCAGCAGCTCCAGTGGGGGGACACAAGAGACCCAGTACTTC
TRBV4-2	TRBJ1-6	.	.	CASSPTGSSYNSPLHF	TGTGCCAGCAGCCCTACCGGGAGCTCCTATAATTCACCCCTCCACTTT
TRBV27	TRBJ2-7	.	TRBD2	CASRLAGVYEQYF	TGTGCCAGTAGACTAGCGGGAGTCTACGAGCAGTACTTC
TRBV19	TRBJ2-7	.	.	CASSYWAGLPHEQYF	TGTGCCAGCTCTTATTGGGCAGGGCTCCCCCACGAGCAGTACTTC
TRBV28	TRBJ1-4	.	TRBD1	CASSNSMGQANEKLFF	TGTGCCAGCAGCAACTCCATGGGACAGGCTAATGAAAAACTGTTTTTT
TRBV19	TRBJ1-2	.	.	CASSIGGNYGYTF	TGTGCCAGTAGTATCGGGGGGAACTATGGCTACACCTTC
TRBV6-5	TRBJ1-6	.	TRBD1	CASRSRDSNSPLHF	TGTGCCAGCAGGAGCCGGGACAGTAATTCACCCCTCCACTTT
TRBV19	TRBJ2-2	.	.	CASSIVSNGELFF	TGTGCCAGTAGTATAGTTAGTAACGGGGAGCTGTTTTTT
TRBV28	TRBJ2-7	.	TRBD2	CASHGGLAYYEQYF	TGTGCCAGCCACGGGGGACTAGCCTACTACGAGCAGTACTTC
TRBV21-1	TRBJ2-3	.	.	CASSKGTGPDTQYF	TGTGCCAGCAGCAAAGGTACGGGACCAGATACGCAGTATTTT
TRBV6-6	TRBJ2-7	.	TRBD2	CASSAGGGEQYF	TGTGCCAGCAGTGCGGGAGGGGGGGAGCAGTACTTC
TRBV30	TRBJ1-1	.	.	CAWRRWGTTEAFF	TGTGCCTGGAGGCGGTGGGGGACTACTGAAGCTTTCTTT
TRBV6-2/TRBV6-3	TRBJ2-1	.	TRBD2	CASSSPGLAGRNEQFF	TGTGCCAGCAGTTCCCCGGGACTAGCGGGACGAAATGAGCAGTTCTTC
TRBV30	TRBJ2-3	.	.	CAWSVPSRGRTQYF	TGTGCCTGGAGTGTCCCTTCCAGGGGACGTACGCAGTATTTT
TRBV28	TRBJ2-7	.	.	CASSLSAHGSRSYEQYF	TGTGCCAGCAGTTTATCGGCGCACGGGAGCCGCTCCTACGAGCAGTACTTC
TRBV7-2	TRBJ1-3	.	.	CASSLDGVTGNTIYF	TGTGCCAGCAGCTTAGACGGGGTTACTGGAAACACCATATATTTT
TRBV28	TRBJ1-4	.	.	CASSLLQVGAEKLFF	TGTGCCAGCAGTTTATTGCAGGTCGGGGCTGAAAAACTGTTTTTT
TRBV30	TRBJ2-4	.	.	CAWSLPRTIAKNIQYF	TGTGCCTGGAGTTTACCAAGGACGATAGCCAAAAACATTCAGTACTTC
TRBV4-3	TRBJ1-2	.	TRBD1	CASSHAMTGTGFYGYTF	TGCGCCAGCAGCCACGCGATGACCGGGACAGGGTTTTATGGCTACACCTTC
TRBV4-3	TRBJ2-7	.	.	CASSQGVRFEQYF	TGCGCCAGCAGCCAAGGTGTAAGGTTCGAGCAGTACTTC
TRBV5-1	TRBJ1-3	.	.	CASSLGQNSGNTIYF	TGCGCCAGCAGCTTGGGACAGAACTCTGGAAACACCATATATTTT
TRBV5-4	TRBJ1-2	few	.	CASSPVGSSRTGYTF	TGTGCCAGCAGCCCGGTTGGGTCGAGTAGGACTGGCTACACCTTC
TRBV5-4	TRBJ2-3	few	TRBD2	CASSLAGRTDTQYF	TGTGCCAGCAGCTTAGCGGGGCGCACAGATACGCAGTATTTT
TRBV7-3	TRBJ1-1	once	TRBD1	CASSFSQGDTEAFF	TGTGCCAGCAGCTTCTCACAGGGGGACACTGAAGCTTTCTTT
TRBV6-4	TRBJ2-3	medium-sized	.	CASSDGTSTDTQYF	TGTGCCAGCAGTGACGGGACTAGCACAGATACGCAGTATTTT